This is a list of T cell receptor beta chains from one sample in a study of blood T cell repertoires in COVID-19. Repertoires were generated with immunoSEQ multiplex PCR, while TCRdb's copy carries only in-frame clones and drops some. The sample has 360,000 or so clones; about 88% are singletons. Sequencing was carried out using PBMCs or T cells enriched from blood (not recorded which). These receptor sequences come from a woman aged 25-40 years who had been exposed to COVID-19. CDR3s include the opening cysteine and the closing phenylalanine or tryptophan. Each record gives: V gene, J gene, CDR3 protein.

TRBV7-3	TRBJ2-3	CASSATGGRQDTQYF
TRBV29-1	TRBJ1-2	CSVEGQANYGYTF
TRBV27	TRBJ1-4	CASSTFRAGNEKLFF
TRBV27	TRBJ2-7	CASSVSGRADEQYF
TRBV4-2	TRBJ1-4	CASSRGDLATNEKLFF
TRBV28	TRBJ1-2	CASSLPKPNYGYTF
TRBV5-1	TRBJ2-1	CASSIAGPRNEQFF
TRBV7-9	TRBJ1-3	CASSRWRDPSGNTIYF
TRBV3-1/TRBV3-2	TRBJ2-7	CASSQGQGERNEQYF
TRBV28	TRBJ1-2	CASSFSGRGSFGYTF
TRBV4-1	TRBJ2-1	CASSQGLANEQFF
TRBV10-1	TRBJ1-1	CASSPVGTGSTEAFF
TRBV21-1	TRBJ1-5	CASSKMVAGCQPQHF
TRBV11-3	TRBJ2-6	CASSRYGSGLSGANVLTF
TRBV18	TRBJ2-1	CASSPFRDRGHNEQFF
TRBV10-3	TRBJ1-1	CAISVESGNTEAFF
TRBV7-3	TRBJ1-1	CASSSRGPGTEAFF
TRBV5-1	TRBJ1-6	CASSSGQGGNSPLHF
TRBV29-1	TRBJ2-2	CSVVTGFNTGELFF
TRBV6-1	TRBJ2-1	CASSVTSGTSYNEQFF
TRBV6-5	TRBJ2-2	CASLLGTGELFF
TRBV25-1	TRBJ2-2	CASSDRGQGSTGELFF
TRBV18	TRBJ1-4	CASSPPGGPGEKLFF
TRBV6-5	TRBJ2-7	CASGAPDYEQYF
TRBV6-5	TRBJ1-1	CASSPQGGWNTEAFF
TRBV15	TRBJ2-7	CATSWQGSEQYF
TRBV24-1	TRBJ2-1	CATSDPGFGGSSYNEQFF
TRBV20-1	TRBJ2-7	CSAQKLYEQYF
TRBV27	TRBJ1-1	CASSLRGGRTEAFF
TRBV4-1	TRBJ2-7	CASSQGYRERLDEQYF
TRBV24-1	TRBJ2-1	CATSDPTSGGYNEQFF
TRBV20-1	TRBJ2-7	CSASRQGDMGYEQYF
TRBV4-1	TRBJ2-1	CASSQEDGGVYNEQFF
TRBV29-1	TRBJ1-2	CSVGESDSSYGYTF
TRBV9	TRBJ1-1	CASSVVRTGGSDTEAFF
TRBV18	TRBJ2-7	CASSSDSLSYEQYF
TRBV7-6	TRBJ1-1	CASSLVPAGGSNLEAFF
TRBV20-1	TRBJ2-1	CSASADPGLAYNEQFF
TRBV11-2	TRBJ2-7	CASSLSSYEQYF
TRBV18	TRBJ2-1	CASSPPGLYNEQFF
TRBV4-2	TRBJ1-2	CASSQETGGANYGYTF
TRBV5-4	TRBJ2-7	CASSGLAGGSYEQYF
TRBV5-1	TRBJ1-2	CASSTDRGLGYTF
TRBV30	TRBJ2-7	CAWRRAGTGPLYEQYF
TRBV29-1	TRBJ2-3	CSVEGLLAGDADTQYF
TRBV28	TRBJ1-5	CASTLSGGKIQPQHF
TRBV2	TRBJ2-1	CASPGLVEVNEQFF
TRBV19	TRBJ1-5	CASSTRGGASNQPQHF
TRBV7-2	TRBJ1-1	CASSQPTTGRTEAFF
TRBV6-4	TRBJ1-1	CAASTSTGDLLREAFF
TRBV27	TRBJ2-1	CASYGLGTSEEQFF
TRBV14	TRBJ1-1	CASSYPIVNTEAFF
TRBV3-1/TRBV3-2	TRBJ2-7	CASRLTSGRADEQYF
TRBV29-1	TRBJ1-2	CSVTGGSLDGYTF